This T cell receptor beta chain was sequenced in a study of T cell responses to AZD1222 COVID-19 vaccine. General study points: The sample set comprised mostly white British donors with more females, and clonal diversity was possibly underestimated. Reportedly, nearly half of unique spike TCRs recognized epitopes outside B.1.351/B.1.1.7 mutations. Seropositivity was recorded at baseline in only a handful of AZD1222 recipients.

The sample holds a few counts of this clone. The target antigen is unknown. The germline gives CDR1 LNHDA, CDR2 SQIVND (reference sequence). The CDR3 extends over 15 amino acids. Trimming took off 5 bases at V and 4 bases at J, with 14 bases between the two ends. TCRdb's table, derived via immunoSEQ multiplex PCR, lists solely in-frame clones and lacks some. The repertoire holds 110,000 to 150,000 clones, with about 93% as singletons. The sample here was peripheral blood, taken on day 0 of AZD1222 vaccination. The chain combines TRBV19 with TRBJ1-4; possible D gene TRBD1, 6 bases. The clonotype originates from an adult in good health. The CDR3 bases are TGTGCCAGTAGTCCCGGGGGGCGAATTAATGAAAAACTGTTTTTT. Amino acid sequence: CASSPGGRINEKLFF.